Following are 18 T cell receptor beta chains from one sample sequenced in a study of early T cells in non-severe SARS-CoV-2 infection. TCRdb processed the 5' RACE reads anew with MiXCR; each CDR3 protein has one entry. The sample yields roughly 65,000 distinct CDR3 sequences, 9.5% to 15% seen once. Sequenced input: whole blood. These receptors came from an adult who was a healthcare worker with PCR-confirmed SARS-CoV-2 infection or an uninfected control (not recorded which).

This clonotype was observed at least ten times. The V call is TRBV6-5, the J call TRBJ2-7; maybe TRBD2 (7 bases). Trimming stripped 6 bases from V and 6 bases from J, with 21 bases between. This CDR3 spans 15 amino acids. Germline loops: CDR1 MNHEY, CDR2 SVGAGI. CDR3 nucleotides: TGTGCCAGCAGCCCAGGGAGGCGGGGGCTGCGCGAGCAGTACTTC. Its translation is CASSPGRRGLREQYF.

This clonotype was seen many times. This rearrangement joins TRBV11-2 to TRBJ2-7, with D tentatively TRBD2 (6 bases). The CDR3 has 14 residues. V lost 5 bases and J 3 bases, leaving 14 bases between the germline ends. The germline gives CDR1 SGHAT, CDR2 FQNNGV. The DNA for the CDR3 is TGTGCCAGCAGCGCTAGCGTCCAGGACTACGAGCAGTACTTC. Its protein is CASSASVQDYEQYF.

This clonotype occurred many times. This rearrangement joins TRBV20-1 to TRBJ2-3; 10 bases are shared with TRBD2. The CDR3 has 17 residues. The V gene end was trimmed by 6 bases and the J gene end by 0 bases; junction bases not matched to a gene: 12. Germline V gives CDR1 DFQATT, CDR2 SNEGSKA (reference sequence). The CDR3 region has the DNA TGCAGTGCCCAGTCCCTAGCGGGGGAGATTAGCACAGATACGCAGTATTTT. Encoded protein: CSAQSLAGEISTDTQYF.

The rearrangement uses TRBV6-2 or TRBV6-3 and TRBJ1-6; D is ambiguous. The CDR3 consists of 13 residues. The germline V gene has CDR1 MNHEY and CDR2 SVGEGT. V shed 8 bases and J shed 10 bases, with 15 bases lying between them. The CDR3 nucleotides read TGTGCCAGCTCCGAGGAGGTCGGGTCACCCCTCCACTTT. This sequence encodes CASSEEVGSPLHF.

This clonotype turned up a few times. The rearrangement links TRBV2 to TRBJ2-5; TRBD1 matches at 9 bases. The V gene's germline CDR1 is SNHLY and CDR2 FYNNEI. This CDR3 comprises 15 residues. V was pared by 2 bases and J by 2 bases, with 3 bases of the junction left unmatched. CDR3 protein: CASSETGQGQETQYF. Written as DNA, the CDR3 is TGTGCCAGCAGTGAAACGGGACAGGGACAAGAGACCCAGTACTTC.

This clonotype has just a few counts. This chain links TRBV18 with TRBJ2-7; possible D gene TRBD1, 6 bases. Germline lookup yields CDR1 KGHSH and CDR2 LQKENI. This CDR3 is built from 15 residues. Trimming took off 3 bases at V and 3 bases at J, with 15 bases between the two ends. The CDR3 loop is CASSPGEGQNYEQYF. The CDR3 nucleotides are TGTGCCAGCTCACCGGGGGAAGGACAGAACTACGAGCAGTACTTC. Complete variable domain (other parts from reference TRBV18 and TRBJ2-7): NAGVMQNPRHLVRRRGQEARLRCSPMKGHSHVYWYRQLPEEGLKFMVYLQKENIIDESGMPKERFSAEFPKEGPSILRIQQVVRGDSAAYFCASSPGEGQNYEQYFGPGTRLTVT.

In this sample, this clonotype turned up many times. The V and J genes are TRBV7-3 and TRBJ2-1; a weak D match, TRBD1 (6 bases). CDR3 length: 14 residues. The germline gives CDR1 SGHTA, CDR2 FQGTGA. Trimming removed 6 bases at V and 5 bases at J, with 14 bases between. The CDR3 nucleotides read TGTGCCAGCAGATTCACCAGGGACAACAATGAGCAGTTCTTC. It specifies CASRFTRDNNEQFF.

This chain's CDR3 is CASNRGLSYNEQFF. The CDR3 bases are TGTGCCAGCAACCGCGGGCTCTCCTACAATGAGCAGTTCTTC. The genes are TRBV6-2 or TRBV6-3 and TRBJ2-1, with D perhaps matching TRBD2 (5 bases). CDR1 is MNHEY, CDR2 SVGEGT, per germline. CDR3 length: 14 amino acids. V was trimmed by 7 bases and J by 0 bases, leaving 10 bases between them.

This clonotype was detected only a few times. The chain is built from TRBV12-3 or TRBV12-4 and TRBJ2-3; a possible D gene is TRBD2 (5 bases). The CDR3 is 15 amino acids. V lost 10 bases and J 5 bases, leaving 22 bases between the germline ends. The CDR3 DNA reads TGTGCCACCGTTACGGGTGGTCGGAGCGGAGATACGCAGTATTTT. This translates into CATVTGGRSGDTQYF.

The rearrangement links TRBV12-3 or TRBV12-4 to TRBJ1-5, with D unclear. This CDR3 is built from 12 residues. Trimming removed 3 bases at V and 7 bases at J, with 7 bases between. CDR3 bases: TGTGCCAGCAGTTTCGGGGTCCAGCCCCAGCATTTT. It specifies CASSFGVQPQHF.

This clonotype was picked up many times. The chain links TRBV7-2 to TRBJ2-5; 10 bases line up with TRBD2. CDR1 and CDR2 from the germline V gene are SGHTA and FQGNSA. The CDR3 totals 15 residues. V shed 4 bases and J 7 bases; nucleotides not matched to a gene: 9. The CDR3 DNA reads as TGTGCCAGCAGCTCGGCTAGCGGGGGTTCCTTGACCCAGTACTTC. Its translation: CASSSASGGSLTQYF. The full variable domain, in which reference TRBV7-2 and TRBJ2-5 provide the parts outside the CDR3, is GAGVSQSPSNKVTEKGKDVELRCDPISGHTALYWYRQSLGQGLEFLIYFQGNSAPDKSGLPSDRFSAERTGGSVSTLTIQRTQQEDSAVYLCASSSASGGSLTQYFGPGTRLLVL.

This clonotype appeared a few times. The J gene is TRBJ1-1, the V gene TRBV29-1, with unresolved D. Germline values: CDR1 SQVTM, CDR2 ANQGSEA. The V end lost 6 bases, the J end lost 3 bases, and 8 bases lay between the germline ends. The CDR3 is 11 residues long. For the CDR3, the DNA is TGCAGCGTCGACGGGTACACTGAAGCTTTCTTT. Its translation: CSVDGYTEAFF.

This clonotype was detected a few times. The chain joins TRBV27 to TRBJ1-6; D is ambiguous. Trimming shortened V by 5 bases and J by 6 bases, and 14 bases separated the two germline ends. Germline assignment: CDR1 MNHEY and CDR2 SMNVEV (reference sequence). CDR3 size: 15 residues. Here the CDR3 reads CASSHQLGGNSPLHF. The CDR3 bases are TGTGCCAGCAGTCACCAGCTCGGCGGTAATTCACCCCTCCACTTT.

There are many counts of this clonotype. V is TRBV10-3 and J is TRBJ1-3; unclear D gene. Trimming removed 10 bases from V and 0 bases from J, with 13 bases in between. CDR3 length equals 14 residues. From germline, CDR1 is ENHRY and CDR2 SYGVKD. Here the CDR3 reads CATQDDNSGNTIYF. In DNA, the CDR3 is TGTGCCACCCAGGATGACAACTCTGGAAACACCATATATTTT.

This clonotype was counted ten times or more. The chain couples TRBV10-3 to TRBJ2-3; unclear D gene. The CDR3 sequence is 15 residues long. V was cut by 0 bases and J by 2 bases, with 9 bases left in between. CDR1 and CDR2 (germline): ENHRY, SYGVKD. The CDR3 coding sequence is TGTGCCATCAGTGAGTCCCAGGCATACACAGATACGCAGTATTTT. Protein sequence: CAISESQAYTDTQYF.

This clonotype was seen many times. The DNA of the CDR3 is TGTGCCAGTCCGTTCACCACCTTC. It translates to CASPFTTF. The chain couples TRBV6-1 to TRBJ1-2; D gene unclear. Trimming pared 9 bases from V and 13 bases from J, leaving 9 bases between. The CDR3 extends over 8 amino acids. The germline gives CDR1 MNHNS, CDR2 SASEGT.

At least ten counts were recorded for this clonotype. The J gene is TRBJ1-5, the V gene TRBV5-1; unclear D gene. V was shortened by 6 bases and J by 0 bases, with 19 bases between the two germline ends. There are 17 residues in the CDR3. CDR1 is SGHRS and CDR2 is YFSETQ in the germline V gene. CDR3 loop: CASKKDPKPYSNQPQHF. Here the CDR3 DNA reads TGCGCCAGCAAGAAGGACCCCAAACCGTATAGCAATCAGCCCCAGCATTTT.

CDR3 sequence reads: CASSLGLAGATDTQYF. The CDR3 coding sequence is TGTGCCAGCAGCCTCGGACTAGCGGGGGCCACAGATACGCAGTATTTT. V is TRBV7-6 and J is TRBJ2-3; 13 nucleotides line up with TRBD2. Germline values: CDR1 SGHVS, CDR2 FNYEAQ. CDR3 length: 16 amino acids. The V segment lost 5 bases and the J segment 2 bases; nucleotides outside the gene matches: 4.